The 21 T cell receptor beta chains given below trace back to one sample, sequenced in a study of blood T cell repertoires in COVID-19 (TCRdb year 2020). Libraries were constructed by the immunoSEQ multiplex PCR assay. TCRdb's version of the immuneACCESS table is confined to in-frame rearrangements and falls short of the full clone set. An unresolved V gene accounts for under half of the shortfall where checked; the remainder is of unknown origin. This sample holds about 210,000 clones; roughly 85% were observed only once. Approximately 2.4% of the sample lies in the top ten. The sequenced material came from peripheral blood. Receptors were obtained from a woman aged 65 to 85 with COVID-19, enrolled during active disease.

The rearrangement joins TRBV6-2 or TRBV6-3 to TRBJ2-1; 7 bases agree with TRBD2. The V and J ends lost 2 bases and 1 base, in that order; junction bases with no gene match: 5. Germline values: CDR1 MNHEY, CDR2 SVGEGT. The CDR3 consists of 16 residues. CDR3 sequence: CASSYGGGRSYNEQFF. The DNA for the CDR3 is TGTGCCAGCAGTTACGGGGGGGGGAGGTCCTACAATGAGCAGTTCTTC.

V gene TRBV18 combines with J gene TRBJ1-2; no firm D call. CDR3 length: 14 amino acids. V was shortened by 0 bases and J by 7 bases, with 12 bases between the two germline ends. CDR1 is KGHSH and CDR2 is LQKENI in the germline V gene. The CDR3 spells CASSPPQAEGGYTF. As DNA, the CDR3 is TGTGCCAGCTCACCACCGCAGGCAGAAGGTGGCTACACCTTC.

The chain links TRBV18 to TRBJ2-7, with 7 bases identical to TRBD2. The CDR3 sequence is 14 residues long. Germline CDR1 and CDR2: KGHSH and LQKENI. V gave up 3 bases and J gave up 3 bases; unmatched junction bases: 5. This chain's CDR3 is CASSPLAELYEQYF. The CDR3 region has the DNA TGTGCCAGCTCACCGCTAGCGGAACTCTACGAGCAGTACTTC.

The gene calls are TRBV7-3 and TRBJ1-6; TRBD1 matches at 10 bases. The CDR3 sequence is 14 residues long. Germline loops: CDR1 SGHTA, CDR2 FQGTGA. Trimming took 9 bases from V and 9 from J; bases not matched to a gene: 8. The CDR3 reads CARPTGQGSSPLHF. Written as DNA, the CDR3 is TGTGCCAGACCGACGGGACAGGGGAGTTCACCCCTCCACTTT.

This clone was recorded a few times. V and J are TRBV4-3 and TRBJ2-7; TRBD1 matches at 8 bases. Germline CDR1 and CDR2: LGHNA and YSLEER. The CDR3 runs to 16 residues. Trimming took 0 bases from V and 6 from J; bases not matched to a gene: 10. DNA of the CDR3: TGCGCCAGCAGCCAAGATCGATGGGCAGGGGGCTTCGAGCAGTACTTC. It is translated as CASSQDRWAGGFEQYF.

The rearrangement joins TRBV3-1 (or the pseudogene TRBV3-2) to TRBJ2-2; the D gene is possibly TRBD2 (5 bases). The V end lost 3 bases, the J end lost 0 bases, and 8 bases lay between the germline ends. The CDR3 is 15 residues long. Germline lookup yields CDR1 LGHDT and CDR2 YNNKEL (reference sequence). The CDR3 loop is CASSQGAANTGELFF. The CDR3 DNA is TGTGCCAGCAGCCAGGGAGCGGCGAACACCGGGGAGCTGTTTTTT.

The V gene is TRBV6-2 or TRBV6-3, the J gene TRBJ1-2; D is undetermined. Per germline, CDR1 MNHEY and CDR2 SVGEGT. Trimming removed 2 bases at V and 3 bases at J, with 4 bases between. The CDR3 runs 12 residues. For the CDR3, the DNA is TGTGCCAGCAGTTACGCGGACTATGGCTACACCTTC. This codes for CASSYADYGYTF.

This chain uses TRBV7-2 with TRBJ1-5; D gene unclear. This CDR3 comprises 13 residues. The germline V gene has CDR1 SGHTA and CDR2 FQGNSA. V was clipped by 6 bases and J by 5 bases, with 11 bases between them. The DNA of the CDR3 is TGTGCCAGCAGATCCTCCGGGGATCAGCCCCAGCATTTT. Its translation is CASRSSGDQPQHF.

The chain joins TRBV5-5 to TRBJ2-7; a possible D gene is TRBD1 (6 bases). CDR1 is SGHKS and CDR2 is YYEKEE in the germline V gene (reference sequence). Trimming took 3 bases from V and 2 from J, leaving 9 bases between them. The CDR3 spans 13 residues. CDR3 sequence (DNA): TGTGCCAGCAGCTCGGACAGCGCCTACGAGCAGTACTTC. This codes for CASSSDSAYEQYF.

This sequence joins TRBV6-6 and TRBJ1-6; no clear D gene. Per germline, CDR1 MNHNY and CDR2 SVGAGI (reference sequence). Trimming cost V 2 bases and J 8 bases, with 13 bases left between them. The CDR3 is made up of 15 amino acids. CDR3 nucleotides: TGTGCCAGCAGTTACGAGGTGGTTTTAGATTCACCCCTCCACTTT. Protein product: CASSYEVVLDSPLHF.

This chain joins TRBV6-6 and TRBJ1-6; no clear D. The V gene lost 6 bases and the J gene lost 9 bases, with 18 bases spanning the gap. From germline, CDR1 is MNHNY and CDR2 SVGAGI (reference sequence). The CDR3 totals 15 residues. In DNA form, the CDR3 reads TGTGCCAGCAGCGACGGTTGGGCAGCAGGTTCACCCCTCCACTTT. Protein sequence: CASSDGWAAGSPLHF.

J is TRBJ1-1 and V is TRBV11-3; D perhaps matches TRBD1 (6 bases). V was pared by 1 base and J by 3 bases, with 12 bases between. The CDR3 runs 15 residues. Germline loops: CDR1 SGHNT, CDR2 YENEEA. The CDR3 sequence: CASSLAVGGDTEAFF. The CDR3 DNA follows: TGTGCCAGCAGCTTAGCGGTAGGGGGAGACACTGAAGCTTTCTTT. Based on the CDR3 plus reference TRBV11-3 and TRBJ1-1, the full variable domain is EAGVVQSPRYKIIEKKQPVAFWCNPISGHNTLYWYLQNLGQGPELLIRYENEEAVDDSQLPKDRFSAERLKGVDSTLKIQPAELGDSAVYLCASSLAVGGDTEAFFGQGTRLTVV.

The rearrangement uses TRBV6-6 and TRBJ2-5; 9 nucleotides align to TRBD1. In germline, CDR1 is MNHNY, CDR2 SVGAGI (reference sequence). The CDR3 totals 15 residues. V gave up 4 bases and J gave up 4 bases; unmatched junction bases: 7. The CDR3 region has the DNA TGTGCCAGCAGTTGGGGACAGGGAGTTGGAGAGACCCAGTACTTC. Its protein product is CASSWGQGVGETQYF.

There are a few counts of this clone. J is TRBJ1-4 and V is TRBV5-8; D gene ambiguous. CDR1 SGHTS and CDR2 YDEGEE come from the germline V gene. With 4 bases removed from V and 7 bases from J, the gap between germline ends came to 17 bases. This CDR3 region has 15 residues. The CDR3 is CASSPDGGRAEKLFF. In nucleotides, the CDR3 is TGTGCCAGCAGCCCGGACGGAGGTAGGGCTGAAAAACTGTTTTTT.

This chain uses TRBV19 with TRBJ1-4; D is undetermined. Trimming took off 9 bases at V and 4 bases at J, with 12 bases between the two ends. The CDR3 is 13 amino acids. Germline loops: CDR1 LNHDA, CDR2 SQIVND (reference sequence). CDR3 region: CASRTTINEKLFF. The CDR3 nucleotides are TGTGCCAGCCGTACAACGATTAATGAAAAACTGTTTTTT.

This sequence joins TRBV14 and TRBJ1-3; tentatively, D is TRBD1 (5 bases). The V and J ends lost 3 bases and 7 bases respectively, with 10 bases between them. The germline V gene has CDR1 SGHDN and CDR2 FVKESK. CDR3 length: 13 residues. The CDR3 protein is CASSHPRGNTIYF. In DNA form, the CDR3 reads TGTGCCAGCAGCCACCCACGGGGGAACACCATATATTTT.

The chain combines TRBV30 with TRBJ2-1, with 9 nucleotides matching TRBD1. The ends lost 5 bases at V and 4 bases at J; junction bases unmatched: 9. Germline V CDR1 and CDR2: GTSNPN, SVGIG (reference sequence). The CDR3 extends over 15 amino acids. The CDR3 spells CAWGSEGQGYNEQFF. CDR3 DNA: TGTGCCTGGGGGTCTGAGGGACAGGGTTACAATGAGCAGTTCTTC.

The chain is built from TRBV18 and TRBJ2-7; possible D gene TRBD1, 6 bases. Per germline, CDR1 KGHSH and CDR2 LQKENI. The CDR3 loop spans 14 amino acids. V shed 0 bases and J shed 5 bases, with 11 bases lying between them. CDR3 residues: CASSPPTRGHEQYF. The CDR3 coding sequence is TGTGCCAGCTCACCACCGACCAGGGGTCACGAGCAGTACTTC.

V is TRBV15 and J is TRBJ1-1; a possible D gene is TRBD1 (5 bases). Per germline, CDR1 LNHNV and CDR2 YYDKDF (reference sequence). Trimming left V 1 base short and J 11 bases short, with 14 bases between. The CDR3 length is 13 residues. CDR3 DNA sequence: TGTGCCACCAGCAGAGCAGCGACAGTCGGGGCTTTCTTT. It translates to CATSRAATVGAFF.

V usage is TRBV24-1 and J usage is TRBJ2-1, with TRBD2 matching over 14 bases. Germline trimming cut 10 bases from V and 10 bases from J; bases unmatched to any gene: 8. The germline CDR1 and CDR2 sequences are KGHDR and SFDVKD. The CDR3 spans 14 residues. The CDR3 DNA follows: TGTGCCACGAGGACTAGCGGGGGGTCCTCAGAGCAGTTCTTC. Protein: CATRTSGGSSEQFF.

This rearrangement joins TRBV9 to TRBJ2-2, with 14 bases matching TRBD2. Germline-derived CDR1 and CDR2 are SGDLS and YYNGEE. The junction had 11 bases not matched to a gene; V was cut back by 3 bases and J by 4 bases. CDR3 size: 19 residues. The chain's CDR3 is CASSAPAGLAGGGTGELFF. DNA for the CDR3: TGTGCCAGCAGCGCTCCTGCAGGACTAGCGGGAGGTGGCACCGGGGAGCTGTTTTTT.